This T cell receptor beta chain was retrieved from a study of blood T cell repertoires in COVID-19 (TCRdb year 2020). At the level of the whole study: Samples from collaborators originated in the United States, Italy and Spain and spanned both the acute and convalescent phases of COVID-19. The prospective study material was composed of cDNA or gDNA derived from T cells, B-cell-depleted T cells, or PBMCs. Deeply sampled blood TCRbeta repertoires from subjects exposed to, actively infected with, or recovered from COVID-19 were included in the dataset. The repertoires were released in a freely available public database meant as a resource for research on the immune response to SARS-CoV-2. Samples were obtained from the ongoing ImmuneRACE study (first 160 participants) and from approximately 1,200 subjects provided by 6 global collaborators. Sample metadata almost always included a de-identified subject ID, COVID-19 status, age in years and sex. Where HLA class I and class II types were available, the types were taken from metadata supplied by the sample provider, not from assay-based typing.

With regard to this clone: Its antigen remains undetermined. Base qualities are not recorded, but no much larger clone differs from it by a single base.

TCRbeta CDR3 regions were amplified from genomic DNA by means of the immunoSEQ Assay, a bias-controlled multiplex PCR. The authors' analysis ran thus. Within the assay, amplification of reference gene primers was used to estimate how many nucleated cells each sample contained. Sequence reads were collapsed and filtered to measure the absolute abundance of every unique TCRbeta CDR3 rearrangement. For each sample, productive Simpson clonality was calculated as the square root of Simpson's diversity index across productive rearrangements. The immuneACCESS repertoire file appears here via TCRdb, limited to in-frame rearrangements. These files lack a portion of the clones; in checked studies, under half of the deficit traces to unresolved V genes, and the cause of the others is not known. V, J and clone size reflect that table, while D and trimming were determined from the DNA. A total of fewer than 250,000 clones appear in this sample, over 70% of them only once. 8% to 10% of the sample lies in the top ten.

CDR1 and CDR2 are drawn from the germline V gene (reference sequence): MNHEY, SMNVEV. V sheds 5 bases and J sheds 4 bases, leaving 11 bases between their ends. The CDR3 starts with the cysteine, ends with the phenylalanine, and has 13 residues. Solely the CDR3 DNA is kept, with 39 bases framed from the first base. Overall results and qualifications from the work: The amount of clinical and demographic metadata varied by source and participant and was provided uncurated.

The collaborating institutions used their own protocols to collect whole blood in K2EDTA tubes. For TCRbeta analysis, collaborators shipped samples as frozen whole blood, isolated PBMCs, or DNA extracted from either of those sample types. The chain is made from TRBV27 and TRBJ1-1; the D gene remains uncertain. Sequencing was carried out using peripheral blood. The receptor's source is a woman aged 45-60 years with acute or convalescent COVID-19. The base sequence is TGTGCCAGCAGTCCACCGGGTTCCACTGAAGCTTTCTTT. Its translation is CASSPPGSTEAFF.